The 2 T cell receptor beta chains given below trace back to one sample, sequenced in a study of regulatory T cells in long-lasting Graves disease. Time point reported: newly diagnosed GD, antithyroid drugs for less than 3 months. The authors made the TCR library using RNA they extracted from PBMCs. With iRepertoire HTBI primers and Arm-PCR of CDR3 regions, TCR beta libraries were built. TCRdb ran MiXCR on the multiplex PCR reads and lists one entry per CDR3 protein. The repertoire consists of hundreds of thousands of distinct CDR3 sequences, with under 20% occurring once and the leading ten covering 15% to 20%. These records were also assigned to another study, of T cells in Graves' hyperthyroidism and ophthalmopathy.

The source was peripheral blood mononuclear cells (PBMCs), collected at new diagnosis, from a patient treated with antithyroid drugs. The origin of the receptors is a woman aged 25 to 39 with Graves disease.

This clonotype was detected many times. CDR3: CAWSGGGGNTEAFF. CDR3 bases: TGTGCCTGGAGTGGAGGGGGAGGGAACACTGAAGCTTTCTTT. V usage is TRBV30 and J usage is TRBJ1-1, with D possibly TRBD1 on 6 matching bases. Trimming cost V 1 base and J 1 base, with 10 bases left between them. The germline V gene encodes CDR1 GTSNPN and CDR2 SVGIG (reference sequence). This CDR3 has 14 amino acids.

The J gene is TRBJ2-1, the V gene TRBV6-2 or TRBV6-3; D possibly matches TRBD1 or TRBD2 (5 bases each). The germline V and J ends were trimmed by 7 bases and 0 bases, with 16 bases remaining between them. Germline-derived CDR1 and CDR2 are MNHEY and SVGEGT. This CDR3 contains 16 residues. The chain's CDR3 is CASMLPGRISYNEQFF. For the CDR3, the DNA is TGTGCCAGCATGCTGCCGGGACGAATCTCCTACAATGAGCAGTTCTTC.